Presented here are 10 T cell receptor beta chains from one specimen sequenced in a study of blood T cells in healthy people across ages. A J-beta primer mix and a sample-barcoded 5' primer were used in a second PCR of roughly 7 to 12 cycles. TCRdb ran MiXCR on the 5' RACE reads and lists one entry per CDR3 protein. The sample yields approximately 850,000 distinct CDR3 sequences, roughly 60% seen once. The sequenced sample was blood. These receptors all stem from a man aged 25 to 45 in good health.

This clonotype appeared a few times. The chain links TRBV7-9 to TRBJ2-3; 7 bases fit TRBD2. Germline values: CDR1 SEHNR, CDR2 FQNEAQ (reference sequence). The CDR3 consists of 16 residues. V gave up 5 bases and J gave up 2 bases; unmatched junction bases: 10. CDR3 loop: CASSHPLAGITDTQYF. The CDR3 nucleotides are TGTGCCAGCAGCCACCCTTTAGCGGGTATCACAGATACGCAGTATTTT.

The table lists this clonotype with a few counts. The chain recombines TRBV7-8 with TRBJ2-7; TRBD2 matches at 7 bases. Germline CDR1 is SGHVS and CDR2 is FQNEAQ. The CDR3 is 15 residues long. V lost 5 bases, J lost 3 bases, and 10 bases stayed unmatched. The CDR3 sequence: CASSPKRTSGYEQYF. The DNA of the CDR3 is TGTGCCAGCAGCCCAAAAAGGACTAGTGGCTACGAGCAGTACTTC.

The chain uses TRBV29-1 and TRBJ2-5; possibly TRBD1 for D (5 bases). Trimming shortened V by 6 bases and J by 4 bases, and 15 bases separated the two germline ends. CDR1 SQVTM and CDR2 ANQGSEA come from the germline V gene. The CDR3 length is 13 residues. CDR3 DNA sequence: TGCAGCGTCCCAGTTCGGCAGGGAGAGACCCAGTACTTC. It is translated as CSVPVRQGETQYF. The whole variable domain, filled in from reference TRBV29-1 and TRBJ2-5, reads SAVISQKPSRDICQRGTSLTIQCQVDSQVTMMFWYRQQPGQSLTLIATANQGSEATYESGFVIDKFPISRPNLTFSTLTVSNMSPEDSSIYLCSVPVRQGETQYFGPGTRLLVL.

The rearrangement joins TRBV4-2 to TRBJ1-4; 9 positions match TRBD1. The CDR3 has 15 amino acids. Looked up from germline, CDR1 is LGHNA and CDR2 is YNFKEQ. The trim removed 2 bases at V and 6 bases at J, leaving 4 bases unmatched. Written as DNA, the CDR3 is TGTGCCAGCAGCCAACAACAGGGGGCGGATGAAAAACTGTTTTTT. As protein: CASSQQQGADEKLFF.

The J gene is TRBJ1-6, the V gene TRBV10-3; TRBD1 matches at 10 bases. J lost 7 bases, V lost 8 bases, and 5 bases had no gene match. The CDR3 covers 14 residues. Germline V lookup: CDR1 ENHRY, CDR2 SYGVKD. The chain's CDR3 is CAIGEDRGNSPLHF. CDR3 nucleotide sequence: TGTGCCATCGGCGAGGACAGGGGGAATTCACCCCTCCACTTT.

The rearrangement uses TRBV15 and TRBJ1-5, with D possibly TRBD1 on 6 matching bases. The V gene's germline CDR1 is LNHNV and CDR2 YYDKDF (reference sequence). The CDR3 loop spans 15 amino acids. V was clipped by 3 bases and J by 5 bases, with 14 bases between them. As DNA, the CDR3 is TGTGCCACCAGCAGTCCCAGAAAGGGGGATCAGCCCCAGCATTTT. It translates to CATSSPRKGDQPQHF.

V and J are TRBV3-1 and TRBJ1-2; D ambiguous. CDR3 length: 13 amino acids. The ends were cut back, 0 bases at V and 8 bases at J, with 10 bases in the middle. Germline lookup yields CDR1 LGHDT and CDR2 YNNKEL (reference sequence). Here the CDR3 reads CASSQDAKDGYTF. CDR3 DNA: TGTGCCAGCAGCCAAGATGCGAAGGACGGCTACACCTTC.

The J gene is TRBJ2-3, the V gene TRBV4-2, with 12 nucleotides matching TRBD2. The ends lost 4 bases at V and 8 bases at J; junction bases unmatched: 10. This CDR3 has 16 residues. Germline V gene sequence: CDR1 LGHNA, CDR2 YNFKEQ. The CDR3 DNA follows: TGTGCCAGCAGCCCAAGGACTAGCGGGAAAGAGGTTACGCAGTATTTT. Encoded protein: CASSPRTSGKEVTQYF.

This chain uses TRBV20-1 with TRBJ2-5; 7 bases align to TRBD2. This CDR3 has 13 amino acids. Germline V CDR1 and CDR2: DFQATT, SNEGSKA (reference sequence). J gave up 3 bases and V 6 bases, and 7 bases lay outside the gene matches. CDR3 region: CSAISSGEETQYF. CDR3 in DNA: TGCAGTGCCATATCGAGCGGGGAAGAGACCCAGTACTTC.

This chain joins TRBV7-2 and TRBJ2-5; TRBD2 aligns across 8 bases. After removal of 4 bases from V and 11 bases from J, the junction contained 15 bases not matched to a gene. In germline, CDR1 is SGHTA, CDR2 FQGNSA. The CDR3 is 15 amino acids. The CDR3 spells CASSSLAGGNNEQYF. As DNA, the CDR3 is TGTGCCAGCAGCTCCCTCGCGGGGGGAAACAATGAGCAGTACTTC.